This TCR beta chain was observed in a study of T cell responses to AZD1222 COVID-19 vaccine. Background on the study: The study pooled second doses at about 4 or about 12 weeks.

The table came from immunoSEQ multiplex PCR; TCRdb's copy has only in-frame clones and leaves some out. The sample lists under 200,000 clones; roughly 90% were seen once. CDR3 length: 14 amino acids. V was pared by 3 bases and J by 10 bases, with 18 bases between. Germline CDR1 and CDR2: MDHEN and SYDVKM. Study-level results: It should be noted that donors were predominantly white British and more often female, and clonal diversity was possibly underestimated. Spike-specific TCR breadth and depth both grew after two AZD1222 doses. Nearly half of the spike-specific TCRs reportedly recognize variant regions that carry no mutations.

As regards this clone: No antigen is known for it.

The chain joins TRBV28 to TRBJ1-2; maybe TRBD1 (5 bases). The TCR sequence derives from an adult in good health. The material was peripheral blood, obtained on day 0 of AZD1222 vaccination. The CDR3 loop is CASSLGHQGIDYTF. The CDR3 region has the DNA TGTGCCAGCAGTTTGGGTCATCAGGGCATCGACTACACCTTC.